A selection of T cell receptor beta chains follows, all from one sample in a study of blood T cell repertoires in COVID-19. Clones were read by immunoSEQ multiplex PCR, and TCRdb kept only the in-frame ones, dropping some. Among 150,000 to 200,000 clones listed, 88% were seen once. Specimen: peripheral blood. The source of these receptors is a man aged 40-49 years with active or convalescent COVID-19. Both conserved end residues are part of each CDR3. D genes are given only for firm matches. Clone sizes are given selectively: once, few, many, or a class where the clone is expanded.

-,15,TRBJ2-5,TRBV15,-,CATSRDSGYQETQYF,TGTGCCACCAGCAGAGATTCAGGGTACCAAGAGACCCAGTACTTC
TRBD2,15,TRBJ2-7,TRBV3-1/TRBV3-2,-,CASSPFSGGSYEQYF,TGTGCCAGCAGCCCGTTTAGCGGGGGATCCTACGAGCAGTACTTC
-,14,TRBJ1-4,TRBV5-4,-,CASSLEQGNEKLFF,TGTGCCAGCAGCTTGGAACAGGGTAATGAAAAACTGTTTTTT
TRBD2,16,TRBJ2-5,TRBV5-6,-,CASSLGRGGRQETQYF,TGTGCCAGCAGCTTGGGCCGGGGGGGCCGCCAAGAGACCCAGTACTTC
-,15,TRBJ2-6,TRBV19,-,CASTEGGIGANVLTF,TGTGCCAGTACCGAGGGCGGGATCGGGGCCAACGTCCTGACTTTC
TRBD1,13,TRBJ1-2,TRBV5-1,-,CASSTGQGYGYTF,TGCGCCAGCAGCACCGGACAGGGCTATGGCTACACCTTC
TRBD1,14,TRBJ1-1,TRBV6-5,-,CASSWTTGAAEAFF,TGTGCCAGCAGTTGGACTACAGGGGCGGCTGAAGCTTTCTTT
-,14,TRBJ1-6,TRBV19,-,CASSRGSYNSPLHF,TGTGCCAGTAGTAGAGGGTCCTATAATTCACCCCTCCACTTT
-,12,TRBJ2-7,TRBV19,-,CASGGGLYEQYF,TGTGCCAGTGGGGGCGGTCTCTACGAGCAGTACTTC
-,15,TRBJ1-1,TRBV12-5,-,CASGLSRGINTEAFF,TGTGCTAGTGGTTTGTCACGGGGGATTAACACTGAAGCTTTCTTT
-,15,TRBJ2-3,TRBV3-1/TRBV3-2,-,CASSQNIAATDTQYF,TGTGCCAGCAGCCAAAATATAGCGGCCACAGATACGCAGTATTTT
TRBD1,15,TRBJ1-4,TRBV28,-,CASLREGAGNEKLFF,TGTGCCAGCCTCCGGGAGGGGGCGGGTAATGAAAAACTGTTTTTT
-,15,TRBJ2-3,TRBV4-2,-,CASSQGGLRGDTQYF,TGTGCCAGCAGCCAAGGAGGACTGAGAGGAGATACGCAGTATTTT
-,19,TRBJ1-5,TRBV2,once,CASRPRRGRAIYSNQPQHF,TGTGCCAGCAGACCCCGAAGGGGCAGGGCAATTTATAGCAATCAGCCCCAGCATTTT
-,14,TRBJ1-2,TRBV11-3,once,CASSLSGLERFHTF,TGTGCCAGCAGCTTATCCGGGTTGGAAAGGTTCCACACCTTC
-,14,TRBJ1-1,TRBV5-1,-,CASSFAGMNTEAFF,TGCGCCAGCAGCTTCGCTGGCATGAACACTGAAGCTTTCTTT
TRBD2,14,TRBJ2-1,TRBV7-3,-,CASSPAGGYNEQFF,TGTGCCAGCAGCCCAGCGGGGGGGTACAATGAGCAGTTCTTC
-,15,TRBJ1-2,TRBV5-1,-,CASSFEGEPLYGYTF,TGCGCCAGCAGCTTCGAAGGAGAGCCCCTCTATGGCTACACCTTC
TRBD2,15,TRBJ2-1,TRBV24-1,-,CATSRGVSSYNEQFF,TGTGCCACCAGTCGGGGGGTTAGCTCCTACAATGAGCAGTTCTTC
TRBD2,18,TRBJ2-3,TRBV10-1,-,CASSELGGTSGITDTQYF,TGCGCCAGCAGTGAGCTGGGGGGGACTAGCGGGATAACAGATACGCAGTATTTT
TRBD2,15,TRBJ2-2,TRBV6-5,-,CASSAASGSSGELFF,TGTGCCAGCAGCGCAGCTAGCGGGAGTTCCGGGGAGCTGTTTTTT
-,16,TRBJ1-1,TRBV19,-,CASSIDARGTNTEAFF,TGTGCCAGTAGTATAGATGCCCGGGGGACGAACACTGAAGCTTTCTTT
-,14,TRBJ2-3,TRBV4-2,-,CASSPRGGPDTQYF,TGTGCCAGCAGCCCGAGGGGGGGCCCAGATACGCAGTATTTT
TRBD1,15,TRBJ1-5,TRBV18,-,CASSPDRGLGQPQHF,TGTGCCAGCTCACCCGACAGGGGGCTAGGTCAGCCCCAGCATTTT
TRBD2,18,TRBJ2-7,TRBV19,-,CASSIRPLMTSGEYEQYF,TGTGCCAGTAGTATTCGTCCCCTCATGACTAGCGGGGAGTACGAGCAGTACTTC